This entry is about one T cell receptor beta chain. Its antigen is not known. This CDR3 comprises 15 residues. CDR1 and CDR2 (germline): SGHAT, FQNNGV. V was pared by 0 bases and J by 3 bases, with 5 bases of the junction left unmatched. This sample was included in a study of shared clonotypes between healthy human individuals. Study background: Each donor's CD8 memory used one plate, CD8 naive two, each CD4 subset three. Study-wide results and caveats: Rarefaction curves obtained for sorted subsets showed sequencing incomplete despite large depth.

Genomic DNA of each subset was evenly split across several immunoSEQ plates. Profiled with immunoSEQ multiplex PCR; TCRdb holds only in-frame clones, not every one. Found here are fewer than 1 million clones, 96% of them singletons; the top ten hold less than 0.25%. Naive CD8 cells lacked CD45RO and underwent positive selection for CCR7, leaving out terminally differentiated effector memory CD45RA+ cells. The donor cohort consisted entirely of Caucasian adults residing in Nashville, Tennessee. V is TRBV11-2 and J is TRBJ2-7, with 7 bases aligning to TRBD2. The source is a man aged 30 to 39 in good health. The sample was naive CD8+ T cells sorted from blood. CDR3 residues: CASSLEAGELYEQYF. CDR3 sequence (DNA): TGTGCCAGCAGCTTAGAGGCGGGAGAACTCTACGAGCAGTACTTC.